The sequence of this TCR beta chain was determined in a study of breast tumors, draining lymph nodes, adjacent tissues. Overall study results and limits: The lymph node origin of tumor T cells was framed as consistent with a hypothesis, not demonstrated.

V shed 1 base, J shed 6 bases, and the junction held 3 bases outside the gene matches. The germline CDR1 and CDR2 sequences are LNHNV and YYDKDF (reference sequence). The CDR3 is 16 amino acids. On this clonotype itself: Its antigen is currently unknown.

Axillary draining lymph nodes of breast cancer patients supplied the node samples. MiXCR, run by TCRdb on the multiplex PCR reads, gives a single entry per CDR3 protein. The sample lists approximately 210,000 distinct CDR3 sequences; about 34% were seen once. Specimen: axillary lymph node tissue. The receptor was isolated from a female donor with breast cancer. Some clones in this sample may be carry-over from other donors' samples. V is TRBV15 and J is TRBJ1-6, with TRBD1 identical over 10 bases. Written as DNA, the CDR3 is TGTGCCACCAGCAGAGCCCGGGACAGGGGTAATTCACCCCTCCACTTT. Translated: CATSRARDRGNSPLHF.